The next 28 T cell receptor beta chains were all read from a single sample in a study of CXCR3-negative and CXCR3-positive naive CD8 T cells (dated by TCRdb to the late 2010s). What the work shows at the level of the full study, not this receptor alone: TRB CDR3s from CXCR3-positive naive cells showed higher hydrophobicity (lower Kidera factor 4), lower energy, and higher strength and volume indices than CXCR3-negative naive cells.

For sequencing, a NextSeq 550 was employed. The Human TCR Profiling Kit (MiLaboratory) was used to prepare UMI-labeled 5' RACE TRB cDNA libraries. Following reprocessing of the reads by TCRdb, the data hold one row per CDR3 protein sequence and no DNA is available. The table kept for this sample lists roughly 55,000 distinct CDR3 sequences. Approximately 0.56% of the sample lies in the top ten. The antigens of these receptors remain unknown. Sequencing used naive CXCR3+ CD8+ T cells from blood. The sample's cell subset or site label is to be understood as: CD45RO-CCR7+CD27+CD95- naive CD8+ T cells expressing CXCR3 (TNR3+). Receptors were obtained from a human donor in good health. Some clones in this sample may be carry-over from other donors' samples.

The V gene is TRBV6-1, the J gene TRBJ2-7; TCRdb's D call of TRBD2 is untestable without DNA. The CDR3 length is 15 residues. Germline loops: CDR1 MNHNS, CDR2 SASEGT. The CDR3 reads CASSEKDSGSYEQYF.

The chain uses TRBV7-9 and TRBJ2-7. Germline V gene data show CDR1 as SEHNR and CDR2 as FQNEAQ (reference sequence). CDR3 size: 13 residues. The CDR3 loop is CASSLSKTYGQYF.

V is TRBV20-1 and J is TRBJ1-2; TCRdb outputs TRBD1, but without DNA this stays unchecked. In germline, CDR1 is DFQATT, CDR2 SNEGSKA (reference sequence). The CDR3 spans 13 residues. The CDR3 sequence: CSAEEQATYGYTF.

The V and J genes are TRBV7-9 and TRBJ2-2; checking the TCRdb D call of TRBD1 is not possible without DNA. The germline CDR1 and CDR2 sequences are SEHNR and FQNEAQ (reference sequence). The CDR3 is made up of 16 amino acids. Here the CDR3 reads CASSLKGQVYTGELFF.

This chain connects TRBV5-1 to TRBJ2-2; TCRdb calls TRBD1, which cannot be checked without DNA. CDR1 and CDR2 (germline): SGHRS, YFSETQ. This CDR3 spans 16 amino acids. The CDR3 region is CASSPLTGQFTGELFF.

This chain connects TRBV28 to TRBJ2-5; TCRdb's D call of TRBD2 is untestable without DNA. The germline gives CDR1 MDHEN, CDR2 SYDVKM. The CDR3 extends over 15 amino acids. The CDR3 loop is CASSFKRAGQETQYF.

The chain combines TRBV20-1 with TRBJ1-6; lacking DNA, the TRBD1 call made by TCRdb goes unchecked. Germline V gene sequence: CDR1 DFQATT, CDR2 SNEGSKA (reference sequence). CDR3 length: 16 residues. The CDR3 protein is CSAREAGQGSNSPLHF.

CDR3 loop: CASSFPGSTDTQYF. The chain carries TRBV6-5 and TRBJ2-3; with no DNA, the TCRdb D assignment of TRBD1 cannot be verified. This CDR3 contains 14 residues. Germline lookup yields CDR1 MNHEY and CDR2 SVGAGI.

V usage is TRBV4-3 and J usage is TRBJ2-7; without DNA, the TCRdb call of TRBD1 cannot be checked. This CDR3 is 15 amino acids long. Looked up from germline, CDR1 is LGHNA and CDR2 is YSLEER. CDR3 in amino acids: CASSFSGQGGYEQYF.

The genes are TRBV4-3 and TRBJ2-7; checking the TCRdb D call of TRBD1 is not possible without DNA. Germline CDR1 LGHNA, CDR2 YSLEER. This CDR3 comprises 17 residues. The CDR3 region is CASSQDPRGYVPYEQYF.

The rearrangement links TRBV27 to TRBJ2-7; TCRdb designates TRBD1, a call that cannot be tested without DNA. Per the germline V gene, CDR1 is MNHEY and CDR2 is SMNVEV (reference sequence). There are 15 residues in the CDR3. The CDR3 loop reads CASTPAGTGPYEQYF.

This chain joins TRBV5-6 and TRBJ1-5; TCRdb's assignment of TRBD1 cannot be checked, as there is no DNA. The CDR3 has 14 residues. CDR1 is SGHDT, CDR2 YYEEEE, per germline. The CDR3 sequence: CASSLEGRNQPQHF.

The chain recombines TRBV9 with TRBJ2-7. From germline, CDR1 is SGDLS and CDR2 YYNGEE. CDR3 length: 14 amino acids. The CDR3 region is CASSAYVSSYEQYF.

The chain carries TRBV27 and TRBJ2-5; the TCRdb call, TRBD2, lacks DNA for checking. The CDR3 consists of 15 residues. Per the germline V gene, CDR1 is MNHEY and CDR2 is SMNVEV (reference sequence). The CDR3 sequence: CASSVRWGREETQYF.

This chain uses TRBV19 with TRBJ2-5. This CDR3 contains 11 residues. Germline lookup yields CDR1 LNHDA and CDR2 SQIVND (reference sequence). The CDR3: CAVGQKETQYF.

The rearrangement links TRBV27 to TRBJ2-2; absent DNA, TCRdb's TRBD1 call cannot be checked. From germline, CDR1 is MNHEY and CDR2 SMNVEV (reference sequence). CDR3 length: 13 amino acids. The CDR3 protein is CASRDRGAGELFF.

The V and J genes are TRBV5-1 and TRBJ1-2; TCRdb designates TRBD1, a call that cannot be tested without DNA. Germline CDR1 and CDR2: SGHRS and YFSETQ. CDR3 length: 15 amino acids. The CDR3 loop reads CASSLPGTDLYGYTF.

The chain carries TRBV20-1 and TRBJ1-6; TCRdb picks TRBD1, but there is no DNA to check that call. The germline V gene encodes CDR1 DFQATT and CDR2 SNEGSKA (reference sequence). The CDR3 covers 15 residues. The CDR3 sequence: CSARDRGTAKEPLHF.

The chain is built from TRBV27 and TRBJ2-3; the D call of TRBD2 rests on TCRdb alone, since no DNA is present to check it. CDR3 length: 17 residues. Germline CDR1 and CDR2: MNHEY and SMNVEV (reference sequence). The CDR3 reads CASSPLSTSGNTDTQYF.

The chain carries TRBV4-3 and TRBJ1-5. The V gene's germline CDR1 is LGHNA and CDR2 YSLEER. The CDR3 covers 16 residues. CDR3 sequence reads: CASSQDISINNQPQHF.

The V and J genes are TRBV11-2 and TRBJ2-7; the D call of TRBD1 rests on TCRdb alone, since no DNA is present to check it. Germline V gene lookup returns CDR1 SGHAT and CDR2 FQNNGV. The CDR3 consists of 14 residues. The CDR3 sequence: CASKGTESSYEQYF.

This chain uses TRBV11-2 with TRBJ2-7; TCRdb indicates TRBD2, and absent DNA this call remains unverified. This CDR3 contains 13 residues. The V gene's germline CDR1 is SGHAT and CDR2 FQNNGV. CDR3 protein: CASSLGPAREQYF.

The chain uses TRBV7-8 and TRBJ1-2; TCRdb selects TRBD1, and the lack of DNA leaves this call unchecked. This CDR3 has 16 residues. Germline V gene sequence: CDR1 SGHVS, CDR2 FQNEAQ. This chain's CDR3 is CASSPGQPTVHFDYTF.

The gene calls are TRBV18 and TRBJ2-1. CDR1 is KGHSH and CDR2 is LQKENI in the germline V gene. The CDR3 extends over 12 amino acids. Here the CDR3 reads CASSPPTNEQFF.

The V gene is TRBV18, the J gene TRBJ2-1. Germline V gives CDR1 KGHSH, CDR2 LQKENI. The CDR3 runs 13 residues. This CDR3 reads CASSPDGYNEQFF.

The V gene is TRBV7-3, the J gene TRBJ1-1. CDR1 SGHTA and CDR2 FQGTGA come from the germline V gene. CDR3 length equals 13 residues. The chain's CDR3 is CASSLRMYTEAFF.

The rearrangement uses TRBV15 and TRBJ1-5; checking the TCRdb D call of TRBD1 is not possible without DNA. This CDR3 comprises 17 residues. CDR1 and CDR2 (germline): LNHNV, YYDKDF (reference sequence). CDR3 in amino acids: CATSRTRQSNSNQPQHF.

This clonotype is medium-sized (0.01 to 0.1%) by frequency. The chain is built from TRBV29-1 and TRBJ1-2. The CDR3 covers 13 residues. The V gene's germline CDR1 is SQVTM and CDR2 ANQGSEA. CDR3 sequence: CSSPGTDNYGYTF.